The entry below describes one T cell receptor beta chain. Its matching antigen is unknown. The repertoire was sequenced with immunoSEQ multiplex PCR; TCRdb's copy has only in-frame clones and lacks some. The sample holds hundreds of thousands of clones; less than 98% are singletons and the top ten take approximately 0.057%. This record belongs to a study of shared clonotypes between healthy human individuals. In germline, CDR1 is MNHNY, CDR2 SVGAGI (reference sequence). V trimming: 4 bases; J trimming: 4 bases; junction bases outside the gene matches: 3. This CDR3 has 15 amino acids. Both subsets, CD45RA+ naive and CD45RA-negative memory, were split from the CD4+ cells. Notes on the study in general: Blood was the only sampled material, and tissue repertoires likely differ. Non-shared clonotypes showed lower generation probabilities than clonotypes common to all four donors.

This clonotype was sampled from a young woman in good health. The chain has TRBV6-6 and TRBJ2-3, with 12 bases that match TRBD2. Input material: naive CD4+ T cells sorted from blood. Subset defined: CD45RA+ positively selected. The CDR3 is CASSSTSGRSDTQYF. CDR3 nucleotide sequence: TGTGCCAGCAGTTCAACTAGCGGGAGGTCAGATACGCAGTATTTT.